In its sample, the clone carrying this T cell receptor beta chain was seen a few times. The authors' processing: Nucleated cell number was recorded as an estimate derived from reference gene primer amplification. Sequenced by immunoSEQ multiplex PCR; TCRdb stores in-frame clones only, minus some. The V and J calls and the clone size are those of that table, but D and trimming were determined from the DNA. The table includes around 100,000 clones, 70% to 90% detected once. These data originate in a study of blood T cell repertoires in COVID-19. Study in general: Material from acute and convalescent COVID-19 was sourced from the United States, Italy and Spain. The cDNA or gDNA used as material had been derived from T cells, B-cell-depleted T cells, or PBMCs.

The V end lost 2 bases, the J end lost 16 bases, and 15 bases lay between the germline ends. This CDR3 region has 12 residues. CDR1 and CDR2 (germline): MGHDK, SYGVNS. Sequencing was done on a sample of peripheral blood. This receptor was obtained from a man aged 45-65 years in a cohort sampled during active COVID-19. The chain has TRBV25-1 and TRBJ2-1, with a possible D match to TRBD2 (7 bases). The CDR3 region is CASSERGGRFFF. CDR3 coding DNA: TGTGCCAGCAGTGAAAGGGGGGGCCGGTTTTTCTTC.